This is a list of T cell receptor beta chains from one sample in a study of Ad26.COV2.S vaccination and SARS-CoV-2 variants. The protocol was immunoSEQ multiplex PCR, while the TCRdb copy is restricted to in-frame clones and leaves out a portion. Among a few hundred thousand clones listed, approximately 90% were seen once. The sample was peripheral blood, taken in a trial of Ad26.COV2.S vaccine versus placebo. The receptors shown here come from a person aged 18-60 years who received the Ad26.COV2.S COVID-19 vaccine or a placebo. The CDR3 runs from the conserved cysteine through the conserved F or W. The order of the fields is CDR3 DNA, CDR3 protein, J gene, clone size, D gene, V gene. A D gene is named only where the DNA matches it firmly. A clone size is listed for some rows: how often the clone was seen (once, few, many), or a class if it is expanded.

CDR3nt: TGTGCCAGCAGCTTCGACTCTCTTCGCACAGATACGCAGTATTTT; CDR3aa: CASSFDSLRTDTQYF; j_gene: TRBJ2-3; abundance: .; d_gene: .; v_gene: TRBV7-8
CDR3nt: TGTGCCAGCAGCGCTGCTAGGGACCCCCGAGCAGATACGCAGTATTTT; CDR3aa: CASSAARDPRADTQYF; j_gene: TRBJ2-3; abundance: .; d_gene: .; v_gene: TRBV9
CDR3nt: TGTGCCACCAGCCCACGAGTGAGACAGGGAGGCGAGCAGTACTTC; CDR3aa: CATSPRVRQGGEQYF; j_gene: TRBJ2-7; abundance: few; d_gene: .; v_gene: TRBV15
CDR3nt: TGTGCCAGCAACTCCGATTCCCGAGGGAGGGCGCTCTACAATGAGCAGTTCTTC; CDR3aa: CASNSDSRGRALYNEQFF; j_gene: TRBJ2-1; abundance: .; d_gene: TRBD2; v_gene: TRBV11-2
CDR3nt: TGCGCCAGCAGCCAAGGCAGGGTAGCTAACTATGGCTACACCTTC; CDR3aa: CASSQGRVANYGYTF; j_gene: TRBJ1-2; abundance: .; d_gene: .; v_gene: TRBV4-1
CDR3nt: TGTGCCAGTAGTAAGTCCTTGGGACAGCTCACCGGGGAGCTGTTTTTT; CDR3aa: CASSKSLGQLTGELFF; j_gene: TRBJ2-2; abundance: once; d_gene: TRBD1; v_gene: TRBV19
CDR3nt: TGCGCCACCACTACGGGAGGGGGCACAGATACGCAGTATTTT; CDR3aa: CATTTGGGTDTQYF; j_gene: TRBJ2-3; abundance: .; d_gene: TRBD2; v_gene: TRBV5-1
CDR3nt: TGTGCCAGCAGAAAGACAGGCTTTGAAAAACTGTTTTTT; CDR3aa: CASRKTGFEKLFF; j_gene: TRBJ1-4; abundance: .; d_gene: .; v_gene: TRBV6-5
CDR3nt: TGTGCCAGCAGCTTAGCCACTGTTAGCAATCAGCCCCAGCATTTT; CDR3aa: CASSLATVSNQPQHF; j_gene: TRBJ1-5; abundance: .; d_gene: .; v_gene: TRBV7-2
CDR3nt: TGTGCCAGCAGCCCTACGACTAGCGGGAGTTACAATGAGCAGTTCTTC; CDR3aa: CASSPTTSGSYNEQFF; j_gene: TRBJ2-1; abundance: .; d_gene: TRBD2; v_gene: TRBV2
CDR3nt: TGTGCCAGCAGCGTAAACAGGGCGGGTTTTGAAAACCCAAACACCGGGGAGCTGTTTTTT; CDR3aa: CASSVNRAGFENPNTGELFF; j_gene: TRBJ2-2; abundance: .; d_gene: .; v_gene: TRBV9
CDR3nt: TGTGCCAGCTCCACCAACGGCAATAATGAAAAACTGTTTTTT; CDR3aa: CASSTNGNNEKLFF; j_gene: TRBJ1-4; abundance: .; d_gene: .; v_gene: TRBV18
CDR3nt: TGTGCCAGCAGTGATGGGTATAGCGGGCCCTACAATGAGCAGTTCTTC; CDR3aa: CASSDGYSGPYNEQFF; j_gene: TRBJ2-1; abundance: .; d_gene: TRBD2; v_gene: TRBV6-1
CDR3nt: TGCGCCAGCAGCCAAGTGCAGGGTCCCCTCCACTTT; CDR3aa: CASSQVQGPLHF; j_gene: TRBJ1-6; abundance: .; d_gene: .; v_gene: TRBV4-1
CDR3nt: TGTGCCAGCAATAACATCAGGGGGGAGACCCAGTACTTC; CDR3aa: CASNNIRGETQYF; j_gene: TRBJ2-5; abundance: .; d_gene: TRBD1; v_gene: TRBV2
CDR3nt: TGTGCCAGCAGCGCCGGGGAGTGGGAGCTGTTTTTT; CDR3aa: CASSAGEWELFF; j_gene: TRBJ2-2; abundance: .; d_gene: .; v_gene: TRBV9
CDR3nt: TGTGCCAGCAGCACCCCCGCAGGGAGGCTAAAAGGCTACACCTTC; CDR3aa: CASSTPAGRLKGYTF; j_gene: TRBJ1-2; abundance: .; d_gene: .; v_gene: TRBV7-9
CDR3nt: TGTGCCAGCAGTTACTGGGGAAGCAATCAGCCCCAGCATTTT; CDR3aa: CASSYWGSNQPQHF; j_gene: TRBJ1-5; abundance: .; d_gene: .; v_gene: TRBV6-2/TRBV6-3
CDR3nt: TGTGCCAGCAGCTTAGGGAACCAGGGGTACGAGCAGTACTTC; CDR3aa: CASSLGNQGYEQYF; j_gene: TRBJ2-7; abundance: .; d_gene: .; v_gene: TRBV7-6
CDR3nt: TGTGCCAGTAGTAAGGGGAGGGTAAGAACTGAAGCTTTCTTT; CDR3aa: CASSKGRVRTEAFF; j_gene: TRBJ1-1; abundance: .; d_gene: .; v_gene: TRBV19
CDR3nt: TGTGCCAGCAGTCCCCTATACACCGGGGAGCTGTTTTTT; CDR3aa: CASSPLYTGELFF; j_gene: TRBJ2-2; abundance: .; d_gene: .; v_gene: TRBV6-2/TRBV6-3
CDR3nt: TGTGCCATCAATCGGGACGGTGAGGATGAGCAGTTCTTC; CDR3aa: CAINRDGEDEQFF; j_gene: TRBJ2-1; abundance: .; d_gene: .; v_gene: TRBV10-3
CDR3nt: TGTGCCAGCAGCCAAGGCGGGACAGCGAACGGGGAGCTGTTTTTT; CDR3aa: CASSQGGTANGELFF; j_gene: TRBJ2-2; abundance: few; d_gene: .; v_gene: TRBV3-1/TRBV3-2
CDR3nt: TGCGCCAGCAGCTTGGCCAATTGGGAAGCTAGCACAGATACGCAGTATTTT; CDR3aa: CASSLANWEASTDTQYF; j_gene: TRBJ2-3; abundance: .; d_gene: .; v_gene: TRBV5-1
CDR3nt: TGCGCCAGCAGCCAAGAGGCCGGCCGTACGAGTCAGCCCCAGCATTTT; CDR3aa: CASSQEAGRTSQPQHF; j_gene: TRBJ1-5; abundance: few; d_gene: .; v_gene: TRBV4-1
CDR3nt: TGTGCCAGCAGTGAAGGGATACCTTCCTACAATGAGCAGTTCTTC; CDR3aa: CASSEGIPSYNEQFF; j_gene: TRBJ2-1; abundance: .; d_gene: .; v_gene: TRBV25-1
CDR3nt: TGCGCCAGCAGCCGTGGACAGTTTAACACCGGGGAGCTGTTTTTT; CDR3aa: CASSRGQFNTGELFF; j_gene: TRBJ2-2; abundance: .; d_gene: .; v_gene: TRBV4-3
CDR3nt: TGTGCCTGGAGTGTAGGAGGACAGGGGGCGTCTGGCTACACCTTC; CDR3aa: CAWSVGGQGASGYTF; j_gene: TRBJ1-2; abundance: .; d_gene: TRBD1; v_gene: TRBV30
CDR3nt: TGTGCCTGGAGTGTTACAGGGGGAACTAGCCAGTACTTC; CDR3aa: CAWSVTGGTSQYF; j_gene: TRBJ2-5; abundance: .; d_gene: TRBD1; v_gene: TRBV30
CDR3nt: TGCGCCAGCAGCTCAGGACTAGCGGATAACTACGAGCAGTACTTC; CDR3aa: CASSSGLADNYEQYF; j_gene: TRBJ2-7; abundance: once; d_gene: TRBD2; v_gene: TRBV5-1
CDR3nt: TGTGCCAGCAGCTTTCAGGGGGACGGGAAGACCCAGTACTTC; CDR3aa: CASSFQGDGKTQYF; j_gene: TRBJ2-5; abundance: .; d_gene: TRBD1; v_gene: TRBV7-2
CDR3nt: TGTGCCAGCAGCGCTCGTACGGGCACCGGGGAGCTGTTTTTT; CDR3aa: CASSARTGTGELFF; j_gene: TRBJ2-2; abundance: .; d_gene: .; v_gene: TRBV5-4
CDR3nt: TGTGCCTGGATGGGCGGGGGCGCGCTGAATTCACCCCTCCACTTT; CDR3aa: CAWMGGGALNSPLHF; j_gene: TRBJ1-6; abundance: .; d_gene: .; v_gene: TRBV30
CDR3nt: TGCAGTGCTAGCGGGGCCTACGAGCAGTACTTC; CDR3aa: CSASGAYEQYF; j_gene: TRBJ2-7; abundance: .; d_gene: .; v_gene: TRBV20-1
CDR3nt: TGTGCCAGCAGTTACTGGCAGAACACCGGGGAGCTGTTTTTT; CDR3aa: CASSYWQNTGELFF; j_gene: TRBJ2-2; abundance: .; d_gene: .; v_gene: TRBV6-5
CDR3nt: TGCAGTGCTAGGCAGGACTATGGCTACACCTTC; CDR3aa: CSARQDYGYTF; j_gene: TRBJ1-2; abundance: .; d_gene: .; v_gene: TRBV20-1
CDR3nt: TGTGCCAGCAGCCCCCTCCCGGGACTAGCGGGAATTGAGCAGTTCTTC; CDR3aa: CASSPLPGLAGIEQFF; j_gene: TRBJ2-1; abundance: .; d_gene: TRBD2; v_gene: TRBV13
CDR3nt: TGTGCCAGCTCACCACTCCCGGGACAGGGGGCTCAAGAGCAGTACTTC; CDR3aa: CASSPLPGQGAQEQYF; j_gene: TRBJ2-7; abundance: .; d_gene: TRBD1; v_gene: TRBV18
CDR3nt: TGTGCCAGCTCACCGCAGGGCTCTGGAAACACCATATATTTT; CDR3aa: CASSPQGSGNTIYF; j_gene: TRBJ1-3; abundance: .; d_gene: .; v_gene: TRBV18
CDR3nt: TGTGCCAGCAGCTTATTACATAGCACAGATACGCAGTATTTT; CDR3aa: CASSLLHSTDTQYF; j_gene: TRBJ2-3; abundance: .; d_gene: .; v_gene: TRBV7-2
CDR3nt: TGTGCCAGCAGTTCGATGTCTAGCGGACAAGAGACCCAGTACTTC; CDR3aa: CASSSMSSGQETQYF; j_gene: TRBJ2-5; abundance: .; d_gene: TRBD2; v_gene: TRBV6-5
CDR3nt: TGTGCCAGCAGCTTAGTGGGGGCGATTCAGCAGTTCTTC; CDR3aa: CASSLVGAIQQFF; j_gene: TRBJ2-1; abundance: .; d_gene: .; v_gene: TRBV7-8
CDR3nt: TGTGCCAGTAGTATGGGAGACAGGGGACGGGGCTATGGCTACACCTTC; CDR3aa: CASSMGDRGRGYGYTF; j_gene: TRBJ1-2; abundance: .; d_gene: TRBD1; v_gene: TRBV19
CDR3nt: TGCGCCAGCAGCCAAACTGACAGGGAGAACTATGGCTACACCTTC; CDR3aa: CASSQTDRENYGYTF; j_gene: TRBJ1-2; abundance: .; d_gene: TRBD1; v_gene: TRBV4-1
CDR3nt: TGTGCCACCAGCAGTGGGACTCCCAACTATGGCTACACCTTC; CDR3aa: CATSSGTPNYGYTF; j_gene: TRBJ1-2; abundance: .; d_gene: .; v_gene: TRBV15
CDR3nt: TGTGCCAGCAGCCCAGACAGGGGGCTTGACAATGAGCAGTTCTTC; CDR3aa: CASSPDRGLDNEQFF; j_gene: TRBJ2-1; abundance: .; d_gene: TRBD1; v_gene: TRBV4-2
CDR3nt: TGTGCCAGCAGCTTAGGTGTGTTTCCCTACGAGCAGTACTTC; CDR3aa: CASSLGVFPYEQYF; j_gene: TRBJ2-7; abundance: .; d_gene: .; v_gene: TRBV7-9
CDR3nt: TGTGCCAGCAGGATGGACAGGGTCAATCAGCCCCAGCATTTT; CDR3aa: CASRMDRVNQPQHF; j_gene: TRBJ1-5; abundance: .; d_gene: TRBD1; v_gene: TRBV6-5
CDR3nt: TGTGCCAGCAGTTACCTAGGACAGACCCAGTACTTC; CDR3aa: CASSYLGQTQYF; j_gene: TRBJ2-5; abundance: .; d_gene: .; v_gene: TRBV6-5
CDR3nt: TGTGCCAGAAGCCGAGGAATGACGGTGAGCCAAGAGACCCAGTACTTC; CDR3aa: CARSRGMTVSQETQYF; j_gene: TRBJ2-5; abundance: .; d_gene: .; v_gene: TRBV5-3